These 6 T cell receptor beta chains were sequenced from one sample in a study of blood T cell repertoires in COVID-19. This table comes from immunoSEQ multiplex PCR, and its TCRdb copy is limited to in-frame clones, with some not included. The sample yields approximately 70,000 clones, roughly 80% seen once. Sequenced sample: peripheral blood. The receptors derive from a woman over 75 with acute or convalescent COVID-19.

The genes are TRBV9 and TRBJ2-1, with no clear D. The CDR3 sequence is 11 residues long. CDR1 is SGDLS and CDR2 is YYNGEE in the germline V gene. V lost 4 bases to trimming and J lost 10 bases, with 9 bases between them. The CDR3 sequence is CASSSVREQFF. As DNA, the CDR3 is TGTGCCAGCAGCTCTGTTCGGGAGCAGTTCTTC.

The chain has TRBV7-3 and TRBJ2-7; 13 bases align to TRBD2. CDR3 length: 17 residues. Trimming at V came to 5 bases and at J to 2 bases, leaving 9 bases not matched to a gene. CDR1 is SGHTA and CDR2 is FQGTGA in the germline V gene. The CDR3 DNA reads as TGTGCCAGCAGCCCCGGACTAGCGGGAGATGGCCCCTACGAGCAGTACTTC. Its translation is CASSPGLAGDGPYEQYF.

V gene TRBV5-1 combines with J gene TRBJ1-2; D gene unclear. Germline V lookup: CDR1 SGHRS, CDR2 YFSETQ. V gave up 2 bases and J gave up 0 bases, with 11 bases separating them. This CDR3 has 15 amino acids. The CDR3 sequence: CASSFRSVTNYGYTF. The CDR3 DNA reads TGCGCCAGCAGCTTTCGTTCGGTAACTAACTATGGCTACACCTTC.

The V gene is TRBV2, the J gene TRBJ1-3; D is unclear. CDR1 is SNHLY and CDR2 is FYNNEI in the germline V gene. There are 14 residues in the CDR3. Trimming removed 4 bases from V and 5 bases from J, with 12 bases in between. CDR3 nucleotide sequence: TGTGCCAGCAGTGGAGGGTTCCCGCGAAACACCATATATTTT. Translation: CASSGGFPRNTIYF.

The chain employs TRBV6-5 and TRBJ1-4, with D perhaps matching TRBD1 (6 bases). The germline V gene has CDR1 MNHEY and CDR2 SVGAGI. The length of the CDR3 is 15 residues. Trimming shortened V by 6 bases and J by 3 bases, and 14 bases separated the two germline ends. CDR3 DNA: TGTGCCAGCAGACGGGACATGTCGCCTAATGAAAAACTGTTTTTT. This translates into CASRRDMSPNEKLFF.

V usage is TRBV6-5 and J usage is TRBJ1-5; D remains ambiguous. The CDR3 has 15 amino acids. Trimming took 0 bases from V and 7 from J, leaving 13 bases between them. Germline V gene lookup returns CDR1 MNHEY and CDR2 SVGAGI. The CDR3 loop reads CASSYSTASGQPQHF. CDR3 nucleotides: TGTGCCAGCAGTTACTCGACCGCTTCAGGACAGCCCCAGCATTTT.